This section outlines one T cell receptor beta chain sequence together with its context. Its antigen is currently unknown. From germline, CDR1 is SGHAT and CDR2 FQNNGV. Trimming pared 8 bases from V and 6 bases from J, leaving 20 bases between. The CDR3 totals 15 residues. The investigators reverse transcribed all of the isolated RNA, so they sequenced expressed TCRB transcripts. Sequencing used immunoSEQ multiplex PCR; TCRdb keeps in-frame clones, though not all of them. The table includes 160,000 or so clones, roughly 9% detected once. This sample was taken from a study of beta chain features in type 1 diabetes. General study findings and limits: Among all four CD4+ subsets, Type 1 diabetes patients had TCRB CDR3s that were moderately but significantly shorter.

This receptor was taken from a woman in her twenties or thirties with type 1 diabetes. J is TRBJ2-1 and V is TRBV11-2, with a possible D match to TRBD2 (5 bases). The sequenced sample consisted of central memory CD4+ T cells from blood. The CDR3 sequence is CASSLRRARINEQFF. In DNA form, the CDR3 reads TGTGCCAGCTCCCTAAGGCGGGCGCGTATCAATGAGCAGTTCTTC.